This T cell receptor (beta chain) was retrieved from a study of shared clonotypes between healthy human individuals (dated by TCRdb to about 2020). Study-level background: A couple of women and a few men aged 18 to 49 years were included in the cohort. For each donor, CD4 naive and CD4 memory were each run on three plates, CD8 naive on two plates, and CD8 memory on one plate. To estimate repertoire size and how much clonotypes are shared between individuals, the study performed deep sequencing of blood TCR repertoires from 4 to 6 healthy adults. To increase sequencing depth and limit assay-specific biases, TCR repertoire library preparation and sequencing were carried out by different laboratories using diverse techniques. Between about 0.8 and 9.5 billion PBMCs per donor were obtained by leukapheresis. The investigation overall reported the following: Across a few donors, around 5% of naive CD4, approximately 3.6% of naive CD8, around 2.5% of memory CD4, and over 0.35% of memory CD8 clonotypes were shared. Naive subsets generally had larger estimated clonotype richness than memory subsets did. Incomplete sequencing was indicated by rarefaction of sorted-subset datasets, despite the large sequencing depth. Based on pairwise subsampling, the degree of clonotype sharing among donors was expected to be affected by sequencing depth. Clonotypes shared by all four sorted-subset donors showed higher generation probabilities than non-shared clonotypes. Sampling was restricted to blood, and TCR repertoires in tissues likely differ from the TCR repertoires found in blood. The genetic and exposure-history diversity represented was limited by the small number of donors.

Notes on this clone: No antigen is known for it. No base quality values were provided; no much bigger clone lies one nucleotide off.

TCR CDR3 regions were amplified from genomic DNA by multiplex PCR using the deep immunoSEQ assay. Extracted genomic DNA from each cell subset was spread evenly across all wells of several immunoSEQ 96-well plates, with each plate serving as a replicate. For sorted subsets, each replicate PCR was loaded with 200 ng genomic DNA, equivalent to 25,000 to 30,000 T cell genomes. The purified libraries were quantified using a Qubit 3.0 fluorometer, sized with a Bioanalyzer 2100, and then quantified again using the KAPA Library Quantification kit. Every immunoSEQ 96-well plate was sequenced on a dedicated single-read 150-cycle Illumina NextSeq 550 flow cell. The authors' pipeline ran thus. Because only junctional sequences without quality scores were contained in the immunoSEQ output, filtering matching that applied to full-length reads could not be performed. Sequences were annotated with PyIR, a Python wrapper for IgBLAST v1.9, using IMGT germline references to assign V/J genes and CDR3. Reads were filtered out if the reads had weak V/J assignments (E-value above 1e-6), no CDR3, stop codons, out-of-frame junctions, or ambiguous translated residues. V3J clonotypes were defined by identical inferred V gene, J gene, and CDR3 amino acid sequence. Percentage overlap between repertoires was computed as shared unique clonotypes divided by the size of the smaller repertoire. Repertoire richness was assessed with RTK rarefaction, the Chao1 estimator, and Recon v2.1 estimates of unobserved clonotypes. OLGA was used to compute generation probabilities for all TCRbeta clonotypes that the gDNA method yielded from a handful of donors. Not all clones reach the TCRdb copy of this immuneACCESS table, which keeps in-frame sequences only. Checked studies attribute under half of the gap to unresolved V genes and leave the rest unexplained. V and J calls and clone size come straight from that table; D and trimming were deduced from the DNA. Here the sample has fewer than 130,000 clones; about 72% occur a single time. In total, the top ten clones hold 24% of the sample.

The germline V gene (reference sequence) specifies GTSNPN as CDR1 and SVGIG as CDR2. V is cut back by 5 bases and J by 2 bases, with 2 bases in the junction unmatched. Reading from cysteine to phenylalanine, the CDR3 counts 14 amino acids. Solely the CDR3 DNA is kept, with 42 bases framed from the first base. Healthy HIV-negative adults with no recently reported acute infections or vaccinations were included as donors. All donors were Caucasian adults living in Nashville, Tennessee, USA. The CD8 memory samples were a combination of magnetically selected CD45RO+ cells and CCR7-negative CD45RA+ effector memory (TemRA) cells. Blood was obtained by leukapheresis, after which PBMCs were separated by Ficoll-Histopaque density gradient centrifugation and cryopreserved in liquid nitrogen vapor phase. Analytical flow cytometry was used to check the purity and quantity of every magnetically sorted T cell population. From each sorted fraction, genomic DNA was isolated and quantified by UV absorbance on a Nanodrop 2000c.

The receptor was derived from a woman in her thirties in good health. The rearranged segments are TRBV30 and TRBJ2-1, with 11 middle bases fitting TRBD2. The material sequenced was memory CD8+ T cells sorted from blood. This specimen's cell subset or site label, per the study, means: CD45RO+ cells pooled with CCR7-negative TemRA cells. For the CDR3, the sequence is CAWAGLAAYNEQFF. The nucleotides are TGTGCCTGGGCGGGACTAGCGGCCTACAATGAGCAGTTCTTC.